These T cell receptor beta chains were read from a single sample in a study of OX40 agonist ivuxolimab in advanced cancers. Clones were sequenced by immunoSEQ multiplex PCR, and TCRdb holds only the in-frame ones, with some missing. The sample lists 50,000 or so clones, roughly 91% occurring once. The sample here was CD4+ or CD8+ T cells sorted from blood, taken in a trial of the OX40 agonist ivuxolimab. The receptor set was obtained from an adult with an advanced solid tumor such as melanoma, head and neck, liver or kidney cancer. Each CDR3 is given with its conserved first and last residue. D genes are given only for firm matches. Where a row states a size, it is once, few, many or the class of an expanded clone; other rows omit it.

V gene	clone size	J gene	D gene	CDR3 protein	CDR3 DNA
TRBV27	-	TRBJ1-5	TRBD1	CASSIRGGIQPQHF	TGTGCCAGCAGTATCCGAGGGGGCATTCAGCCCCAGCATTTT
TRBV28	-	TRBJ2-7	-	CASSLRAWGDEQYF	TGTGCCAGCAGTTTAAGGGCGTGGGGGGACGAGCAGTACTTC
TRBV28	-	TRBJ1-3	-	CASNWGIKDRERGVSGNTIYF	TGTGCCAGCAATTGGGGTATAAAGGACAGAGAAAGAGGAGTCTCTGGAAACACCATATATTTT
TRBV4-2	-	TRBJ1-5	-	CASSQDRGRNQPQHF	TGTGCCAGCAGCCAAGATCGGGGGCGTAATCAGCCCCAGCATTTT
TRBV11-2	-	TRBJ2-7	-	CASSLVVAVYYEQYF	TGTGCCAGCAGCTTAGTTGTGGCAGTTTACTACGAGCAGTACTTC
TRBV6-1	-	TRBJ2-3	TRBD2	CASSEEVAGRADTQYF	TGTGCCAGCAGTGAAGAAGTAGCGGGAAGGGCAGATACGCAGTATTTT
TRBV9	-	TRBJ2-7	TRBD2	CASSESSGSGEQYF	TGTGCCAGCAGCGAGTCTAGCGGGAGCGGCGAGCAGTACTTC
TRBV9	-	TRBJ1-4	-	CASSRTNEKLFF	TGTGCCAGCAGTAGAACTAATGAAAAACTGTTTTTT
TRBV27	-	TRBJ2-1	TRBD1	CASSPDRGSYNEQFF	TGTGCCAGCAGCCCGGACAGGGGCTCCTACAATGAGCAGTTCTTC
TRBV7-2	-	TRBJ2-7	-	CASSLVREQYF	TGTGCCAGCAGCTTAGTTCGCGAGCAGTACTTC
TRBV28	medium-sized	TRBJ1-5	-	CASRGEEGRGNQPQHF	TGTGCCAGCAGGGGAGAGGAGGGCCGGGGCAATCAGCCCCAGCATTTT
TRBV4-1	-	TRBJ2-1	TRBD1	CASQDRGAWNEQFF	TGCGCCAGCCAGGACAGGGGGGCCTGGAATGAGCAGTTCTTC
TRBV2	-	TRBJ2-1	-	CASSETGVSYNEQFF	TGTGCCAGCAGTGAAACGGGAGTCTCCTACAATGAGCAGTTCTTC
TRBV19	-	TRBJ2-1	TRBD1	CATKSLWLAGTGPYNEQFF	TGTGCCACCAAGTCCCTCTGGTTAGCCGGGACAGGACCCTACAATGAGCAGTTCTTC
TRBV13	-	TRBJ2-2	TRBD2	CASSHFGLAGGRGNTGELFF	TGTGCCAGCAGCCATTTCGGACTAGCGGGAGGTCGGGGGAACACCGGGGAGCTGTTTTTT
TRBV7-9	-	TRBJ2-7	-	CASSPSAPYEQYF	TGTGCCAGCAGCCCTTCTGCGCCCTACGAGCAGTACTTC